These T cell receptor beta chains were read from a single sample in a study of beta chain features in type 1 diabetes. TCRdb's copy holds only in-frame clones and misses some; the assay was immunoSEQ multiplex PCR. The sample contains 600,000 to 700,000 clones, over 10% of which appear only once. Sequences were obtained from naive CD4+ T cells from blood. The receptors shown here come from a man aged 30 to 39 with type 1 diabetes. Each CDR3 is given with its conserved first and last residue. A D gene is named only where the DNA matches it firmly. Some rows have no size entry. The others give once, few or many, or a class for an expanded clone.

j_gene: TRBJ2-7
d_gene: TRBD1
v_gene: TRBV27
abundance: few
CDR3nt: TGTGCCAGCAGTTTAGTTCCGATAGGGGGCAGTTTGGTCTCCTACGAGCAGTACTTC
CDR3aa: CASSLVPIGGSLVSYEQYF

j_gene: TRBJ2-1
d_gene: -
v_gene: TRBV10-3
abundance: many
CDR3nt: TGTGCCATCCGCCCGGAGGGTCCCTACAATGAGCAGTTCTTC
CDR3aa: CAIRPEGPYNEQFF

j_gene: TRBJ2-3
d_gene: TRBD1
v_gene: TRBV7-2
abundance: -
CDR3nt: TGTGCCAGCAGCTTACGGACAGGGGGGAGAGCAGATACGCAGTATTTT
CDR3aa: CASSLRTGGRADTQYF

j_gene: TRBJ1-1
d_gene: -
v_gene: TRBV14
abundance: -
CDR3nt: TGTGCCAGCGGGAACCAGCCCACTGAAGCTTTCTTT
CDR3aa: CASGNQPTEAFF

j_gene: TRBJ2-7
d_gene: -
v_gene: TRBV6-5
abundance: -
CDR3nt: TGTGCCAGCGGAAGGCACATCTACGAGCAGTACTTC
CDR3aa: CASGRHIYEQYF

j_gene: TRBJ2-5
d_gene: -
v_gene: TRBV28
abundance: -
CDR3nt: TGTGCCAGCCAACGGGGGGAGACCCAGTACTTC
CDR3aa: CASQRGETQYF

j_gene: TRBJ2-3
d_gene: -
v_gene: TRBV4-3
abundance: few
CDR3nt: TGCGCCAGCAGCAAATCGTGGGCCGATACGCAGTATTTT
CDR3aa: CASSKSWADTQYF

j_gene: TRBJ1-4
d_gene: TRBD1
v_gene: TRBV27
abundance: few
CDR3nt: TGTGCCAGCCAAGGGACAGCAACTAATGAAAAACTGTTTTTT
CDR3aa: CASQGTATNEKLFF

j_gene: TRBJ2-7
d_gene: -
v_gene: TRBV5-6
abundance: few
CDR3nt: TGTGCCAGCAGCTTGTTTGTTAGGGGGCAGGCTAGCGACGAGCAGTACTTC
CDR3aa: CASSLFVRGQASDEQYF

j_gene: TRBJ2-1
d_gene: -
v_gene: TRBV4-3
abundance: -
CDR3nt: TGCGCCAGCGCACAGGGTTACTACAATGAGCAGTTCTTC
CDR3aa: CASAQGYYNEQFF

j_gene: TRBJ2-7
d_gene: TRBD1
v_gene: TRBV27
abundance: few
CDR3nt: TGTGCCAGCCGATCGACAGGGGTACAATACTTC
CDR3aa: CASRSTGVQYF

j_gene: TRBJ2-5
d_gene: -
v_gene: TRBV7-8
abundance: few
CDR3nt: TGTGCCAGCAGCCAAATGGGGGGAACCAAAGAGACCCAGTACTTC
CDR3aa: CASSQMGGTKETQYF

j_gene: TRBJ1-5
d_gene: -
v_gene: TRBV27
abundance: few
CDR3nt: TGTGCCAGCAGTTCACAGGACTCTCAGCCCCAGCATTTT
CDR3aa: CASSSQDSQPQHF

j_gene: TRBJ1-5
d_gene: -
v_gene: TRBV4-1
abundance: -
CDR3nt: TGCGCCAGCAGCCGGCTAGCCAGTGATGTTGGTCAGCCCCAGCATTTT
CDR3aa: CASSRLASDVGQPQHF

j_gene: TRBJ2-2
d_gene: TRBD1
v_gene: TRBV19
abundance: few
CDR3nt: TGTGCCAGTAGTACCCGGACAGGGTTCGGCGGGGAGCTGTTTTTT
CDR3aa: CASSTRTGFGGELFF

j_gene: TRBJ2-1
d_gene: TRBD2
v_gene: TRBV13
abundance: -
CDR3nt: TGTGCCAGTCGTGAAGGGACTAGCAAGGGGTTTGAGCAGTTCTTC
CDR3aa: CASREGTSKGFEQFF

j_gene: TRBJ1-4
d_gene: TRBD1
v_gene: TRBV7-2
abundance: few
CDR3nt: TGTGCCAGCAGCTTTGGACAGGGGATGGGTGAAAAACTGTTTTTT
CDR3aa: CASSFGQGMGEKLFF

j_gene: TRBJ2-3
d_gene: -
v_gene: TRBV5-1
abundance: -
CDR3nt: TGCGCCAGCAGCACCTCGTATACAGATACGCAGTATTTT
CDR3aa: CASSTSYTDTQYF

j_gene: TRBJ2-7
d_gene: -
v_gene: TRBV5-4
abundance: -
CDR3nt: TGTGCCAGCAGCTTGGGGGACTGGGATGGCGAGCAGTACTTC
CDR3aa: CASSLGDWDGEQYF

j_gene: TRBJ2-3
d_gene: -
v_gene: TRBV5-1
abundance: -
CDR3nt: TGCGCCAGCAGCTTGGATCCCTCAGCGCAGTATTTT
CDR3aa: CASSLDPSAQYF

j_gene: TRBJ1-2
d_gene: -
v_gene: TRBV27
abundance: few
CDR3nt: TGTGCCAGCAGCCTAAACGGGGGCCGTAATGGCTACACCTTC
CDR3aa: CASSLNGGRNGYTF

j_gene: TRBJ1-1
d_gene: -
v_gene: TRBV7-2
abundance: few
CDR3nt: TGTGCCAGCAGCCAGACCTTTAGGGCAGGGAACACTGAAGCTTTCTTT
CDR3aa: CASSQTFRAGNTEAFF

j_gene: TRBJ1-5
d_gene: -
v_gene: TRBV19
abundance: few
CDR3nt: TGTGCCAGTAGTACCGAACAGAGGAATCAGCCCCAGCATTTT
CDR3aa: CASSTEQRNQPQHF

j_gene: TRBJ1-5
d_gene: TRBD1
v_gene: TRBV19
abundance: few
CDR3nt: TGTGCCAGTAGTTCCCGGGACAGAGAGCCCCAGCATTTT
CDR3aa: CASSSRDREPQHF

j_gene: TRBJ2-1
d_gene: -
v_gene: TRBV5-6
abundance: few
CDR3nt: TGTGCCAGCAGCTTGTTAGGCAGGGACAATGAGCAGTTCTTC
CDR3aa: CASSLLGRDNEQFF

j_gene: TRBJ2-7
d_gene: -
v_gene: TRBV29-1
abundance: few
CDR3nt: TGCAGCGTTGCCCGACGGATAGACCCTTACGAGCAGTACTTC
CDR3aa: CSVARRIDPYEQYF

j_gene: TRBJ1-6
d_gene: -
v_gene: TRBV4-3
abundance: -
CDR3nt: TGCGCCAGCAGCCAAGATCAGCTCTATAATTCACCCCTCCACTTT
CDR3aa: CASSQDQLYNSPLHF

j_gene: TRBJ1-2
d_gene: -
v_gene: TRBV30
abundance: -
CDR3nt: TGTGCCTGGAAGGGGCTTAACTATGGCTACACCTTC
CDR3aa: CAWKGLNYGYTF

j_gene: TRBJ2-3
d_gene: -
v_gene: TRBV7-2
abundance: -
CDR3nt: TGTGCCAGCAAAAGTTACGGGATATCAGATAACACAGATACGCAGTATTTT
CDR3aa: CASKSYGISDNTDTQYF

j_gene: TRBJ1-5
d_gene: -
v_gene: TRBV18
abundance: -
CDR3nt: TGTGCCAGCTCACCAGAGGGTGGCGCGGATCAGCCCCAGCATTTT
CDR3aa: CASSPEGGADQPQHF

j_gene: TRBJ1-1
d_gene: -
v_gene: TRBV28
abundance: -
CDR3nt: TGTGCCAGCAAGACTATGAACACTGAAGCTTTCTTT
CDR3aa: CASKTMNTEAFF

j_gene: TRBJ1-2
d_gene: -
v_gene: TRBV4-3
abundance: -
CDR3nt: TGCGCCAGCAGCCAAGATTTGTTAGCGGGGCGCCGCGGGAATGGCTACACCTTC
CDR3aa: CASSQDLLAGRRGNGYTF

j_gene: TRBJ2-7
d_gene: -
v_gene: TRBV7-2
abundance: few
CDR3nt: TGTGCCAGCAGCTTGGCTCCAGGGGAGACCTACGAGCAGTACTTC
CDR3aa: CASSLAPGETYEQYF

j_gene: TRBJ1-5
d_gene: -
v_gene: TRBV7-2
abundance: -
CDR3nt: TGTGCCAGCAGCAGCAGGGTTGAGCCCCAGCATTTT
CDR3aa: CASSSRVEPQHF

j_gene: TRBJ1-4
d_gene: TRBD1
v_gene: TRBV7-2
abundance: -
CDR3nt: TGTGCCAGCAGCTTAGTTGTAGCTGCACAGGGGAATGAAAAACTGTTTTTT
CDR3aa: CASSLVVAAQGNEKLFF

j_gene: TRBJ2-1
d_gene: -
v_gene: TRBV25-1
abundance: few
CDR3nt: TGTGCCAGCACTCGCATATCAACGGCAGGGGACAATGAGCAGTTCTTC
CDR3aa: CASTRISTAGDNEQFF

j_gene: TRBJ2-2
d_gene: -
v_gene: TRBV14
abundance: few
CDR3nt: TGTGCCAGCAGCCAAGAGTTACAGTTAAACACCGGGGAGCTGTTTTTT
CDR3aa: CASSQELQLNTGELFF

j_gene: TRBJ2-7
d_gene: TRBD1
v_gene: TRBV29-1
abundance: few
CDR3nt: TGCAGCGTCGCGAGGGGGCTGAGCTCCTACGAGCAGTACTTC
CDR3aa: CSVARGLSSYEQYF

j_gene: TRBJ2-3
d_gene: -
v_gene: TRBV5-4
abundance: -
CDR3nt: TGTGCCAGCAGCGATCCAGGGGCGGGGCGAAACACAGATACGCAGTATTTT
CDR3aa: CASSDPGAGRNTDTQYF

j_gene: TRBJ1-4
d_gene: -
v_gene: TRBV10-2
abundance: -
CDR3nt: TGCGCCAGCAGTGATCTCCTAAATGAAAAACTGTTTTTT
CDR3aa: CASSDLLNEKLFF

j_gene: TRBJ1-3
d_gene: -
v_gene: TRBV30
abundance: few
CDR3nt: TGTGCCTGGAGCCCTCGGGGGGACACCATATATTTT
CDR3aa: CAWSPRGDTIYF

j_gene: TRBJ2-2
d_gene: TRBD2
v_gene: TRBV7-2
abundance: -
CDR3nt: TGTGCCAGCAGCCCCAGGACTAGCGGGTACACCGGGGAGCTGTTTTTT
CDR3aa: CASSPRTSGYTGELFF

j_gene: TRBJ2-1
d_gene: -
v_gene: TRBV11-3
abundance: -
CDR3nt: TGTGCCAGCAGCCCCCAACAGGGAGTGGGTAGCCTACTTTACAATGAGCAGTTCTTC
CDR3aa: CASSPQQGVGSLLYNEQFF

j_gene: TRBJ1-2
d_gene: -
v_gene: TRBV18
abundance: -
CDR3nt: TGTGCCAGCTCACCAGTAAACGATGGCTACACCTTC
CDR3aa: CASSPVNDGYTF

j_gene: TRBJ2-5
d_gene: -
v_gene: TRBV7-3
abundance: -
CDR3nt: TGTGCCAGCAGCCAGGACGGGCCGGGGACCCAGTACTTC
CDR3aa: CASSQDGPGTQYF

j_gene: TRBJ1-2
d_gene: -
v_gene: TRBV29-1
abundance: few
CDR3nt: TGCAGCGTTGTAAAGGGCAGGGGCTATGGCTACACCTTC
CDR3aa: CSVVKGRGYGYTF

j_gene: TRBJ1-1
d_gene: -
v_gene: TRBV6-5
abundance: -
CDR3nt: TGTGCCAGCAGTTATCTTGACAGCACTGAAGCTTTCTTT
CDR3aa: CASSYLDSTEAFF

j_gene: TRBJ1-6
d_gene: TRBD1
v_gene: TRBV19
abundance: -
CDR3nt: TGTGCCAGTAGTCCAGGGACAGCAGATTCACCCCTCCACTTT
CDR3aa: CASSPGTADSPLHF

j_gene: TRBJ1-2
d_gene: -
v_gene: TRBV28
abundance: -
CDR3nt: TGTGCCAGCAGTTTAGCCAGGGAAGATGGCTACACCTTC
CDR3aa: CASSLAREDGYTF

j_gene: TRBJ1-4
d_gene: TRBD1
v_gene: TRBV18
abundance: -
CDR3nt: TGTGCCAGCTCACTGGGACAGACTAATGAAAAACTGTTTTTT
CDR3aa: CASSLGQTNEKLFF

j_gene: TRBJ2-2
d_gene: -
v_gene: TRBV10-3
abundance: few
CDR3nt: TGTGCCATCAGCCGGGATTCGAACACCGGGGAGCTGTTTTTT
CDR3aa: CAISRDSNTGELFF

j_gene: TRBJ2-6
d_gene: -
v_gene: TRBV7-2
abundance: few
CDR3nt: TGTGCCAGCATCACAGGTTCTGGGGCCAACGTCCTGACTTTC
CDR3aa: CASITGSGANVLTF

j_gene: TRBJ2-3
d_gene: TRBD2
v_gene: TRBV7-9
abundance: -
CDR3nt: TGTGCCAGCAGCCCGGGGCGGGGGGCCGGCACAGATACGCAGTATTTT
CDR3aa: CASSPGRGAGTDTQYF